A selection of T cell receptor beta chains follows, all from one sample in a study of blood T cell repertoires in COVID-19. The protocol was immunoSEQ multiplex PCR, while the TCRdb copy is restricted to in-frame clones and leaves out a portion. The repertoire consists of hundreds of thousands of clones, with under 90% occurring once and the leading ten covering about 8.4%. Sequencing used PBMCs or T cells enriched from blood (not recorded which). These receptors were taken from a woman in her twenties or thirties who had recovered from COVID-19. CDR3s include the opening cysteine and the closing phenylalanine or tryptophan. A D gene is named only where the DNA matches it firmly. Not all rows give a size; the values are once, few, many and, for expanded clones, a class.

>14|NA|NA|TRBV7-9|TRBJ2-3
TGTGCCAGCAGCCACATTACGTCTCCAGATACGCAGTATTTT
CASSHITSPDTQYF
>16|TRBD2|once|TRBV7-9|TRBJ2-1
TGTGCCAGCAGCCTACTAGCGGGAGCTGACGACAATGAGCAGTTCTTC
CASSLLAGADDNEQFF
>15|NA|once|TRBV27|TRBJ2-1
TGTGCCAGCAGGTTACGGGACACCTCCTACAATGAGCAGTTCTTC
CASRLRDTSYNEQFF
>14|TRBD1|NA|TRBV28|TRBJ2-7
TGTGCCAGCAGGGGGACAGGGGCGTTTTCCGAGCAGTACTTC
CASRGTGAFSEQYF
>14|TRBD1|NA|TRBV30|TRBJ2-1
TGTGCCTGGAGCCACGGGACAGCCTACAATGAGCAGTTCTTC
CAWSHGTAYNEQFF
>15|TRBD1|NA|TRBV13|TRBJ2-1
TGTGCCAGCAGCCCAGGACAGGGACTCTCCAATGAGCAGTTCTTC
CASSPGQGLSNEQFF
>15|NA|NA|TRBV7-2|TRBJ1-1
TGTGCCAGCAGCTTAGCGAACGGGTTGAACACTGAAGCTTTCTTT
CASSLANGLNTEAFF
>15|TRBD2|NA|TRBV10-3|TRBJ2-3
TGTGCCACCGCTGGGACTAGCGGGACCACAGATACGCAGTATTTT
CATAGTSGTTDTQYF
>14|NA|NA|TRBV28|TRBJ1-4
TGTGCCAGCAGTCCCCCCGGGGGGGAAGAAAAACTGTTTTTT
CASSPPGGEEKLFF
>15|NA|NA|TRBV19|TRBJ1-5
TGTGCCAGTAGTTTCGGGGGGCGAATCAATCAGCCCCAGCATTTT
CASSFGGRINQPQHF
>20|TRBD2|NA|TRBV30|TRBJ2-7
TGTGCCTGGAGTCGTTACCGGGCTAGCGGGAGGGAACAAAACTCCTACGAGCAGTACTTC
CAWSRYRASGREQNSYEQYF
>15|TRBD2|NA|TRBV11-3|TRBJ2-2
TGTGCCAGCAGCCTAGGACTAGCGGGAGTCGGGGAGCTGTTTTTT
CASSLGLAGVGELFF
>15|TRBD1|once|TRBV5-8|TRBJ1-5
TGTGCCAGCAGCCTCGCGACAGGGAGCAATCAGCCCCAGCATTTT
CASSLATGSNQPQHF
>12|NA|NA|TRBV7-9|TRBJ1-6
TGTGCCAGCACCAATCTGGAGTCACCCCTCCACTTT
CASTNLESPLHF
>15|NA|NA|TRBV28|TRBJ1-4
TGTGCCAGCAGTTCAGGTTTGGGGGGGAGTGAAAAACTGTTTTTT
CASSSGLGGSEKLFF
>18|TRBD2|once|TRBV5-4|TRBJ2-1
TGTGCCAGCAGTGGCGGAGGTCTAGCGGGAGTAATCTACAATGAGCAGTTCTTC
CASSGGGLAGVIYNEQFF
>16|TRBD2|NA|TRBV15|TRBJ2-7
TGTGCCACCAGCAGATCGGGACTAGCGGGAGGACGCGAGCAGTACTTC
CATSRSGLAGGREQYF
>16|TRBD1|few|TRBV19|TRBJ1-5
TGTGCCAGCTCGGGACAGGGGGACCCTAGCAATCAGCCCCAGCATTTT
CASSGQGDPSNQPQHF